A single T cell receptor beta chain is shown here with its context. Its antigen is as yet unknown. This sample was taken from a study of shared clonotypes between healthy human individuals. Whole-study findings and limits: The genetic and exposure-history diversity represented was limited by few donors. At large depth, rarefaction still showed sorted-subset sequencing to be incomplete.

Per germline, CDR1 SNHLY and CDR2 FYNNEI. CDR3 length: 13 residues. Trimming removed 4 bases at V and 2 bases at J, with 8 bases between. Donors comprised healthy HIV-negative adults lacking recent acute infections or vaccinations. It was at deep level that the assay was run. TCRdb's copy holds only in-frame clones and misses some; the assay was immunoSEQ multiplex PCR. The sample has under 850,000 clones, 72% seen once. Sequenced material: memory CD4+ T cells sorted from blood. Subset here: CD45RA-negative fraction. V usage is TRBV2 and J usage is TRBJ1-2, with D maybe TRBD1 (5 bases). This TCR was recovered from a woman aged 25 to 39 in good health. The CDR3 coding sequence is TGTGCCAGCAGTGGACAGTCCAACTATGGCTACACCTTC. Its protein is CASSGQSNYGYTF.